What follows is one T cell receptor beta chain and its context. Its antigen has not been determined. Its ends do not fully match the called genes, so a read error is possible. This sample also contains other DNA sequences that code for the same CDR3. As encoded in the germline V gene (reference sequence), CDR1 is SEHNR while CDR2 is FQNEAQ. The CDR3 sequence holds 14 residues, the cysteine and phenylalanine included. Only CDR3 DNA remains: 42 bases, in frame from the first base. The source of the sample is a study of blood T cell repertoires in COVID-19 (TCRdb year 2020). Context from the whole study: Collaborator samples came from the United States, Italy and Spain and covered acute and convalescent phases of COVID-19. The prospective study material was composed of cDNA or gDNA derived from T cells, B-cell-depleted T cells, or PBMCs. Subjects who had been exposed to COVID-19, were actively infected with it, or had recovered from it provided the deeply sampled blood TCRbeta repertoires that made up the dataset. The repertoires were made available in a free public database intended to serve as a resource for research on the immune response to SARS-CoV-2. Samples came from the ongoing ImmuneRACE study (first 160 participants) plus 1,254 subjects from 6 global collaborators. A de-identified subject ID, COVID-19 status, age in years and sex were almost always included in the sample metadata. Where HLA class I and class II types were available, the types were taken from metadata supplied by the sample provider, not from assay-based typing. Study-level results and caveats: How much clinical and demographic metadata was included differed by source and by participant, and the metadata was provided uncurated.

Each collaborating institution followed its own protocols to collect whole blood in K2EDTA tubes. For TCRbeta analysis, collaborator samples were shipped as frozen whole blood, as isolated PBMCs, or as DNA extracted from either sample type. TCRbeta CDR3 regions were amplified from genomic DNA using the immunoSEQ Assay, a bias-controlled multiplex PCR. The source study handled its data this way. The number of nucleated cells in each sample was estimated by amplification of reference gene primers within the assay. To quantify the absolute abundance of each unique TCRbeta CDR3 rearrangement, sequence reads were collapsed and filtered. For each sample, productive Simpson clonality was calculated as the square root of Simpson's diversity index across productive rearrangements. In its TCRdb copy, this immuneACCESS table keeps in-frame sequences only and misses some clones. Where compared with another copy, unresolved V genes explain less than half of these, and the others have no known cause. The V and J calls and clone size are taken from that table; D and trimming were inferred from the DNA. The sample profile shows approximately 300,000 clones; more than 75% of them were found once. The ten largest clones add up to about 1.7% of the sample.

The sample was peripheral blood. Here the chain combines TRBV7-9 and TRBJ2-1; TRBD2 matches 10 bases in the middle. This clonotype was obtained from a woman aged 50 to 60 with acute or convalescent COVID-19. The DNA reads TGTGCCAGCAGCCTAGCGGGAGCCTACAATGAGCAGTTCTTC. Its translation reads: CASSLAGAYNEQFF.